Listed here is a single TCR beta chain. V shed 5 bases, J shed 2 bases, and the junction held 10 bases outside the gene matches. Germline V lookup: CDR1 SGHDT, CDR2 YYEEEE. This CDR3 has 16 amino acids. These data belong to a study of cytotoxic CD8 clonotypes in ibrutinib-treated CLL. Study-wide context: Among the patients, 11 presented as relapsed/refractory and about 16 as treatment-naive; fewer than 18 showed unmutated IGHV.

TCRdb keeps only in-frame clones here, not all; method: immunoSEQ multiplex PCR. The sample shows some 100,000 clones, 50% to 65% of them seen only once. V and J are TRBV5-6 and TRBJ1-2; 9 positions match TRBD1. The sequence derives from a human donor with chronic lymphocytic leukemia. This specimen consisted of PBMCs, obtained after 24 months of ibrutinib treatment. CDR3 nucleotides: TGTGCCAGCAGTTTGCTTACCGGGACAGGGAACTATGGCTACACCTTC. Amino acids: CASSLLTGTGNYGYTF.